This TCR beta chain was sequenced during a study of blood T cell repertoires in COVID-19. About the study: The analysed material was cDNA or gDNA that came from T cells, B-cell-depleted T cells, or PBMCs.

Original handling: Amplification with reference gene primers provided the estimates of nucleated cell counts. Repertoires were generated with immunoSEQ multiplex PCR, while TCRdb's copy carries only in-frame clones and drops some. D and trimming come from the DNA, and the V and J calls and clone size come from that table. The sample holds 70,000 or so clones, approximately 90% seen once. The trim removed 8 bases at V and 2 bases at J, leaving 9 bases unmatched. Germline V gene data show CDR1 as GTSNPN and CDR2 as SVGIG (reference sequence). This CDR3 comprises 16 residues. This clonotype originated in a man in his 60s with acute or convalescent COVID-19. Material: peripheral blood. This sequence joins TRBV30 and TRBJ2-6; 10 nucleotides line up with TRBD2. CDR3 DNA: TGTGCCAATAGCGGGGGGCGGGGCGCTGGGGCCAACGTCCTGACTTTC. Translation gives CANSGGRGAGANVLTF.